This T cell receptor beta chain was sequenced during a study of blood T cell repertoires in COVID-19. Background on the study: Acute-phase and convalescent COVID-19 samples originated in the United States, Italy and Spain. T cells, B-cell-depleted T cells, or PBMCs supplied cDNA or gDNA.

Enrolment of Seattle patients took place during active infection, and they were followed longitudinally. Per the original methods: Estimates of nucleated cell counts were drawn from the amplification of reference gene primers. Sequencing used immunoSEQ multiplex PCR; TCRdb keeps in-frame clones, though not all of them. That table is the source of V, J and clone size, and D and trimming were worked out from the DNA. The table lists around 140,000 clones, 84% of them singletons, with approximately 9% in the top ten. This CDR3 contains 13 residues. The sequence was collected from a man aged 25 to 40 with COVID-19, enrolled during active disease. This sequence joins TRBV1 and TRBJ1-4; the table's D call TRBD1 went unverified against the DNA. TRBV1 represents a pseudogene. The sequencing sample was made of peripheral blood. This CDR3 is CTSRQGENEKLFF. CDR3 in DNA: TGCACCAGCAGACAGGGAGAGAATGAAAAACTGTTTTTT.